This T cell receptor beta chain was recorded in a study of blood T cells in healthy people across ages. Trimming took off 7 bases at V and 3 bases at J, with 25 bases between the two ends. Germline CDR1 DFQATT, CDR2 SNEGSKA (reference sequence). The CDR3 totals 16 residues. With a J-beta primer mix and a sample-barcoded 5' primer, a second PCR ran about 6 to 11 cycles. From the 5' RACE reads, TCRdb called clonotypes with MiXCR, one entry per CDR3 protein. This table holds approximately 1,000,000 distinct CDR3 sequences, more than 40% found once. The chain carries TRBV20-1 and TRBJ2-7; possible D gene TRBD2, 5 bases. Specimen: blood. The receptor was isolated from a woman aged 60-70 years in good health. The CDR3 DNA sequence: TGCAGTGGTGAGCCCCTTGGGAGTGGGGAAATCTACGAGCAGTACTTC. It specifies CSGEPLGSGEIYEQYF.